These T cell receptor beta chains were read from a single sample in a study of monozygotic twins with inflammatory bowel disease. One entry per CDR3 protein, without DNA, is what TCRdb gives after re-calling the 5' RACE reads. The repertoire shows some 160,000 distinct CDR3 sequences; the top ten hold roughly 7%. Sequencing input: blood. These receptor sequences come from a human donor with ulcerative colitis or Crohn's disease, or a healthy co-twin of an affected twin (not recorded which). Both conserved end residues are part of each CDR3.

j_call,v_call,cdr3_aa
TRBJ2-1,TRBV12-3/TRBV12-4,CASSPRVEQFF
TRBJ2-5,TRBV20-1,CSAPTPGLAGGRGETQYF
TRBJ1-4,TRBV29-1,CSVTGTGGKTNEKLFF
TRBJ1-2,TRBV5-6,CASSLTGVTNYGYTF
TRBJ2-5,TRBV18,CASSLSGVVGETQYF
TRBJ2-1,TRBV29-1,CSVARGVDEQFF
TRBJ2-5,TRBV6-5,CASSYPFGAGDKETQYF
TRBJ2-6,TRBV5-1,CASSLDLMAANVLTF
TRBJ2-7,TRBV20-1,CSAETSATYEQYF
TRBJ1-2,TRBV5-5,CASSRSAGTGYTF
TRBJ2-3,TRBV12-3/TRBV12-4,CASSLLSRVMDTQYF
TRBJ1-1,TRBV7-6,CASGPTENTEAFF